This paragraph covers one T cell receptor (beta chain) sequence. These data belong to a study of blood T cell repertoires in COVID-19. Study in general: T cells, B-cell-depleted T cells, or PBMCs provided the cDNA or gDNA that served as material.

V was pared by 2 bases and J by 2 bases, with 16 bases between. The germline CDR1 and CDR2 sequences are GTSNPN and SVGIG (reference sequence). This CDR3 is built from 16 residues. Participant ages covered roughly 18 to 89 years across 24 US areas. The study assigned cohorts using participant-reported clinical history. Repertoires were generated with immunoSEQ multiplex PCR, while TCRdb's copy carries only in-frame clones and drops some. The data show around 330,000 clones, with less than 85% seen just once and about 2% held by the top ten. The clonotype was recovered from a woman between 25 and 40 years old who had been exposed to COVID-19. Sequenced sample: PBMCs or T cells enriched from blood (not recorded which). The rearrangement links TRBV30 to TRBJ1-5; D possibly corresponds to TRBD1 (5 bases). Written as DNA, the CDR3 is TGTGCCTGGAGTTCGGGTGGGGCGATGGGCAATCAGCCCCAGCATTTT. This translates into CAWSSGGAMGNQPQHF.